Below, 25 T cell receptor beta chains from the same sample are listed, as sequenced in a study of radiotherapy plus CTLA-4 blockade in lung cancer. TCRdb keeps only in-frame clones here, not all; method: immunoSEQ multiplex PCR. The sample has 23,000 or so clones, around 72% seen once. This specimen was peripheral blood, taken from a patient treated with radiotherapy plus ipilimumab. These receptor sequences come from a human donor with non-small cell lung cancer who had stable disease on radiotherapy plus ipilimumab.

The chain recombines TRBV28 with TRBJ1-5; TRBD1 is a possible D gene (5 bases). The germline V gene encodes CDR1 MDHEN and CDR2 SYDVKM. V lost 3 bases to trimming and J lost 0 bases, with 21 bases between them. The CDR3 totals 19 residues. CDR3 in DNA: TGTGCCAGCAGTTTTCTATTTAGACTCCGGGACGATAGCAATCAGCCCCAGCATTTT. Amino acid sequence: CASSFLFRLRDDSNQPQHF.

This clone occurred a few times. This chain links TRBV5-6 with TRBJ1-4, with TRBD1 as a possible D gene (6 bases). Between the trimmed V and J ends, which lost 4 bases and 5 bases, there was a span of 15 bases. This CDR3 has 15 amino acids. Looked up from germline, CDR1 is SGHDT and CDR2 is YYEEEE. This CDR3 is CASSPGPQGNEKLFF. CDR3 nucleotides: TGTGCCAGCAGCCCGGGACCTCAGGGGAATGAAAAACTGTTTTTT. Looking up the rest from reference TRBV5-6 and TRBJ1-4 gives the full variable domain: DAGVTQSPTHLIKTRGQQVTLRCSPKSGHDTVSWYQQALGQGPQFIFQYYEEEERQRGNFPDRFSGHQFPNYSSELNVNALLLGDSALYLCASSPGPQGNEKLFFGSGTQLSVL.

The chain carries TRBV7-6 and TRBJ1-1; 9 bases align to TRBD1. Germline lookup yields CDR1 SGHVS and CDR2 FNYEAQ. This CDR3 comprises 15 residues. V lost 4 bases, J lost 4 bases, and 7 bases stayed unmatched. DNA for the CDR3: TGTGCCAGCAGCTCAAACCGGGACAGGGCCACTGAAGCTTTCTTT. It specifies CASSSNRDRATEAFF.

The rearrangement links TRBV7-2 to TRBJ2-1; D unclear. CDR1 is SGHTA, CDR2 FQGNSA, per germline. The V gene lost 2 bases and the J gene lost 2 bases, with 10 bases spanning the gap. The CDR3 length is 15 residues. The CDR3 loop reads CASSLSGIAYNEQFF. In nucleotides, the CDR3 is TGTGCCAGCAGCTTAAGTGGGATAGCCTACAATGAGCAGTTCTTC.

This CDR3 is CASSEPPQGGDTEAFF. The CDR3 DNA reads as TGTGCCAGCAGTGAGCCCCCACAGGGGGGGGACACTGAAGCTTTCTTT. This sequence joins TRBV6-1 and TRBJ1-1, with 8 bases fitting TRBD1. J gave up 3 bases and V 3 bases, and 9 bases lay outside the gene matches. CDR1 is MNHNS and CDR2 is SASEGT in the germline V gene. The CDR3 covers 16 residues.

The J gene is TRBJ1-4, the V gene TRBV6-4; D remains unclear. The CDR3 extends over 16 amino acids. Germline lookup yields CDR1 MRHNA and CDR2 SNTAGT. V was pared by 6 bases and J by 0 bases, with 14 bases between. The CDR3 reads CASSKELTATNEKLFF. CDR3 DNA: TGTGCCAGCAGCAAGGAGCTAACCGCAACTAATGAAAAACTGTTTTTT.

Only one count was recorded for this clone. The V and J genes are TRBV27 and TRBJ2-7; 8 bases line up with TRBD2. Trimming at V came to 5 bases and at J to 4 bases, leaving 10 bases not matched to a gene. The CDR3 is made up of 15 amino acids. The germline V gene encodes CDR1 MNHEY and CDR2 SMNVEV (reference sequence). CDR3 residues: CASSPQVGGGYEQYF. The CDR3 DNA follows: TGTGCCAGCAGTCCTCAGGTGGGCGGGGGGTACGAGCAGTACTTC.

The rearrangement joins TRBV11-2 to TRBJ2-7; 10 bases are a match to TRBD2. The germline V gene encodes CDR1 SGHAT and CDR2 FQNNGV. The V gene end was trimmed by 0 bases and the J gene end by 4 bases; junction bases not matched to a gene: 3. CDR3 length: 15 residues. The CDR3 sequence is CASSLEASGSYEQYF. The CDR3 DNA sequence: TGTGCCAGCAGCTTAGAGGCTAGCGGGAGTTACGAGCAGTACTTC.

This clone was seen a few times. The rearrangement links TRBV6-1 to TRBJ2-5, with D possibly being TRBD1 or TRBD2 (6 bases each). The CDR3 covers 15 residues. V was trimmed by 6 bases and J by 3 bases, leaving 17 bases between them. Per germline, CDR1 MNHNS and CDR2 SASEGT. CDR3 loop: CASRAAGHKKETQYF. As DNA, the CDR3 is TGTGCCAGCAGAGCCGCGGGACATAAAAAAGAGACCCAGTACTTC.

The chain uses TRBV10-1 and TRBJ2-1; 9 positions match TRBD2. V lost 3 bases and J lost 8; bases outside the gene matches: 5. The CDR3 loop spans 14 amino acids. The germline V gene has CDR1 WNHNN and CDR2 SYGVQD (reference sequence). The CDR3 sequence: CASSDPTSGHEQFF. The CDR3 nucleotides are TGCGCCAGCAGTGACCCGACTAGCGGCCATGAGCAGTTCTTC.

V and J are TRBV27 and TRBJ2-2; possibly TRBD2 for D (7 bases). Per germline, CDR1 MNHEY and CDR2 SMNVEV (reference sequence). V was pared by 5 bases and J by 4 bases, with 14 bases between. The CDR3 runs 15 residues. The CDR3 reads CASSTEGGGTGELFF. For the CDR3, the DNA is TGTGCCAGCAGTACGGAGGGGGGGGGCACCGGGGAGCTGTTTTTT.

This chain uses TRBV18 with TRBJ2-1; D not resolved. V was trimmed by 6 bases and J by 7 bases, leaving 10 bases between them. The CDR3 totals 12 residues. The germline CDR1 and CDR2 sequences are KGHSH and LQKENI. CDR3 residues: CASSPTRNEQFF. The CDR3 DNA is TGTGCCAGCTCGCCTACAAGGAATGAGCAGTTCTTC.

The chain has TRBV2 and TRBJ2-3; 13 bases are a match to TRBD2. CDR3 length: 14 amino acids. V shed 8 bases, J shed 8 bases, and the junction held 7 bases outside the gene matches. CDR1 is SNHLY and CDR2 is FYNNEI in the germline V gene. CDR3 protein: CASLGLAGEPTQYF. The CDR3, as DNA: TGTGCCAGCCTAGGACTAGCGGGAGAGCCTACGCAGTATTTT.

J is TRBJ1-5 and V is TRBV7-2; TRBD1 agrees at 7 bases. Unmatched junction bases numbered 3, after V lost 5 bases and J lost 2 bases. CDR1 and CDR2 from the germline V gene are SGHTA and FQGNSA. The CDR3 sequence is 14 residues long. The CDR3, as DNA: TGTGCCAGCAGCCCAGGGGGTGGCAATCAGCCCCAGCATTTT. It translates to CASSPGGGNQPQHF.

By sample share, this clone is medium-sized. This rearrangement joins TRBV19 to TRBJ1-4, with 12 bases fitting TRBD1. The junction had 7 bases not matched to a gene; V was cut back by 1 base and J by 10 bases. Germline V CDR1 and CDR2: LNHDA, SQIVND (reference sequence). The CDR3 covers 16 residues. The CDR3, as DNA: TGTGCCAGTAGTATAGCCTCCGGGACAGGGGGCGGAAAACTGTTTTTT. It specifies CASSIASGTGGGKLFF.

This clone occurred a few times. CDR3 coding DNA: TGTGCCAGCAGCGGGGGGATCAACACTGAAGCTTTCTTT. It codes for CASSGGINTEAFF. This chain connects TRBV9 to TRBJ1-1, with D possibly matching TRBD1 (5 bases). The CDR3 totals 13 residues. V was shortened by 3 bases and J by 2 bases, with 8 bases between the two germline ends. CDR1 and CDR2 (germline): SGDLS, YYNGEE.

The rearrangement joins TRBV5-4 to TRBJ2-3; D is perhaps TRBD1 or TRBD2 (5 bases each). CDR3 size: 14 residues. With 4 bases removed from V and 10 bases from J, the gap between germline ends came to 19 bases. CDR1 is SGHNT, CDR2 YYREEE, per germline (reference sequence). The CDR3 loop reads CASSHPGTASAQYF. For the CDR3, the DNA is TGTGCCAGCAGCCATCCCGGGACCGCTTCGGCGCAGTATTTT.

The genes are TRBV11-3 and TRBJ2-7; D may correspond to TRBD1 or TRBD2 (6 bases each). V lost 2 bases and J 4 bases, leaving 21 bases between the germline ends. This CDR3 spans 17 amino acids. CDR1 and CDR2 (germline): SGHNT, YENEEA. CDR3: CASSLMGGHKADYEQYF. In DNA, the CDR3 is TGTGCCAGCAGCTTAATGGGGGGACACAAAGCCGATTACGAGCAGTACTTC. The variable domain in full, with the rest retrieved from reference TRBV11-3 and TRBJ2-7, is EAGVVQSPRYKIIEKKQPVAFWCNPISGHNTLYWYLQNLGQGPELLIRYENEEAVDDSQLPKDRFSAERLKGVDSTLKIQPAELGDSAVYLCASSLMGGHKADYEQYFGPGTRLTVT.

CDR3 region: CSVEQTGHGYTF. The CDR3 coding sequence is TGCAGCGTTGAACAGACAGGGCATGGCTACACCTTC. The chain is built from TRBV29-1 and TRBJ1-2; 7 bases match TRBD1. Losses at the gene ends were 2 bases for V and 6 bases for J; bases not matched to a gene: 3. The germline V gene encodes CDR1 SQVTM and CDR2 ANQGSEA. The CDR3 spans 12 residues.

This clone ranks as medium-sized. This chain uses TRBV15 with TRBJ1-2; D call uncertain. This CDR3 region has 13 residues. Germline CDR1 and CDR2: LNHNV and YYDKDF (reference sequence). Trimming shortened V by 2 bases and J by 8 bases, and 12 bases separated the two germline ends. CDR3 sequence (DNA): TGTGCCACCAGCAGACTCAAAGGTTCGGGCTACACCTTC. Translated, it gives CATSRLKGSGYTF.

The chain recombines TRBV7-9 with TRBJ2-2, with D possibly being TRBD1 or TRBD2 (5 bases each). Germline V gene data show CDR1 as SEHNR and CDR2 as FQNEAQ (reference sequence). Trimming left V 1 base short and J 0 bases short, with 18 bases between. The CDR3 extends over 19 amino acids. DNA of the CDR3: TGTGCCAGCAGCTTAGTCGGACCACAGGACTCAGCGAACACCGGGGAGCTGTTTTTT. Its protein is CASSLVGPQDSANTGELFF.

This clone was counted a few times. The J gene is TRBJ1-2, the V gene TRBV6-1, with 7 bases that match TRBD1. In germline, CDR1 is MNHNS, CDR2 SASEGT. With 6 bases clipped from V and 6 bases from J, the junction kept 13 bases outside the gene matches. This CDR3 has 15 residues. CDR3 DNA: TGTGCCAGCAGGGAGACAGGGACCCTTAGAGATGGCTACACCTTC. Amino acid sequence: CASRETGTLRDGYTF.

This CDR3 is CASSETSGRAKTQYF. The CDR3 region has the DNA TGTGCCAGCAGCGAGACTAGCGGGAGGGCGAAGACCCAGTACTTC. The chain carries TRBV13 and TRBJ2-5, with TRBD2 identical over 14 bases. V shed 5 bases, J shed 6 bases, and the junction held 5 bases outside the gene matches. The V gene's germline CDR1 is PRHDT and CDR2 FYEKMQ (reference sequence). The CDR3 sequence is 15 residues long.

V is TRBV29-1 and J is TRBJ2-5; D remains unclear. The CDR3 is made up of 11 amino acids. V lost 8 bases to trimming and J lost 2 bases, with 9 bases between them. Looked up from germline, CDR1 is SQVTM and CDR2 is ANQGSEA. The CDR3 DNA reads TGCAGCTTCCAGAGACAAGAGACCCAGTACTTC. This codes for CSFQRQETQYF. Variable domain in full (rest from reference TRBV29-1 and TRBJ2-5): SAVISQKPSRDICQRGTSLTIQCQVDSQVTMMFWYRQQPGQSLTLIATANQGSEATYESGFVIDKFPISRPNLTFSTLTVSNMSPEDSSIYLCSFQRQETQYFGPGTRLLVL.

J is TRBJ2-1 and V is TRBV2, with D unresolved. Germline-derived CDR1 and CDR2 are SNHLY and FYNNEI. This CDR3 region has 14 residues. V was trimmed by 3 bases and J by 6 bases, leaving 12 bases between them. The CDR3: CASSDRPLSNEQFF. The CDR3 nucleotides read TGTGCCAGCAGTGACCGACCTCTAAGCAATGAGCAGTTCTTC.